The text below deals with one TCR beta chain. What antigen it recognizes has not been identified. At one of its ends the junction is not consistent with the germline gene, which may arise from a read error. This sample is part of a study of blood T cell repertoires in COVID-19 (dated by TCRdb to 2019 to 2021). Concerning the study at large: Samples from collaborators originated in the United States, Italy and Spain and spanned both the acute and convalescent phases of COVID-19. The material from the prospective study consisted of cDNA or gDNA derived from T cells, B-cell-depleted T cells, or PBMCs. Deeply sampled blood TCRbeta repertoires from subjects exposed to, actively infected with, or recovered from COVID-19 were included in the dataset. A freely available public database, intended as a resource for researchers studying the immune response to SARS-CoV-2, is where the repertoires were released. Samples were obtained from the ongoing ImmuneRACE study (first 160 participants) and from some 1,200 subjects provided by 6 global collaborators. Nearly every sample came with metadata listing a de-identified subject ID, COVID-19 status, age in years and sex. Where HLA class I and class II types were available, the types were taken from metadata supplied by the sample provider, not from assay-based typing. Results and caveats for the whole study, not just this receptor: The amount of clinical and demographic metadata varied by source and participant and was provided uncurated.

Whole blood was collected in K2EDTA tubes by collaborating institutions according to the institutions' own protocols. For TCRbeta analysis, collaborator samples were shipped as frozen whole blood, as isolated PBMCs, or as DNA extracted from either sample type. Reading the germline V gene (reference sequence) gives CDR1 LNHNV and CDR2 YYDKDF. Taken from cysteine to phenylalanine, the CDR3 has 16 residues. Only CDR3 DNA is held: 48 bases, read in frame from base 1. TCRbeta CDR3 regions were amplified from genomic DNA using the immunoSEQ Assay, a bias-controlled multiplex PCR. Per the original workflow: The number of nucleated cells in each sample was estimated from the amplification of reference gene primers within the assay. Sequence reads were collapsed and filtered to measure the absolute abundance of every unique TCRbeta CDR3 rearrangement. For each sample, productive Simpson clonality was calculated as the square root of Simpson's diversity index over productive rearrangements. Imported from immuneACCESS, the table was reduced by TCRdb to in-frame sequences with V and J called. These copies leave out some clones; in studies compared against another copy, an unresolved V gene accounts for under half, and the cause of the remainder is not known. D and trimming come from the DNA, and the V and J calls and clone size come from that table. For this sample the table gives some 150,000 clones, of which 87% were detected only once. Around 1.5% of the sample rests with the top ten.

This clonotype originated in a woman between 50 and 59 years old with acute or convalescent COVID-19. Sequences were obtained from peripheral blood. The chain uses TRBV15 and TRBJ2-1, with 7 bases matching TRBD2. At the DNA level, the sequence is TGTGTCACCAGCAGAGATCCGCGGGAGCGGTACAATGAGCAGTTCTTC. The resulting protein is CVTSRDPRERYNEQFF. The variable domain in full, with residues beyond the CDR3 obtained from the reference TRBV15 and TRBJ2-1 genes, is DAMVIQNPRYQVTQFGKPVTLSCSQTLNHNVMYWYQQKSSQAPKLLFHYYDKDFNNEADTPDNFQSRRPNTSFCFLDIRSPGLGDTAMYLCVTSRDPRERYNEQFFGPGTRLTVL.